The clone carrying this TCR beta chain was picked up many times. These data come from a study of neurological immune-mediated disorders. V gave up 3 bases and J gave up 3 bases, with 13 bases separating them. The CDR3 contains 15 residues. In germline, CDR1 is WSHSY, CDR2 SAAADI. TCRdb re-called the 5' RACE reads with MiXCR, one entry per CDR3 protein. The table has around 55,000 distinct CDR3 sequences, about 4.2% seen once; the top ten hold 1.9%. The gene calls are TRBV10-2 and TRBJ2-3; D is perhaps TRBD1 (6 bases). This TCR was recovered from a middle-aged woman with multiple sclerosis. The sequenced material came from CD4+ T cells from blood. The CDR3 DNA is TGCGCCAGCAGTGATTGGGGGCAGGCTACAGATACGCAGTATTTT. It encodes CASSDWGQATDTQYF.